The table lists the clone carrying this T cell receptor beta chain with many counts. With RNA at 10%, 30% or 50%, naive CD8 libraries came from roughly 21,000 to 960,000 sorted cells. As CD8+CD4-CCR7+CD45RA+ cells, naive CD8 T cells were sorted. A single record per CDR3 protein comes from TCRdb applying MiXCR to the PCR reads. The sample contains around 82,000 distinct CDR3 sequences, under 20% of which appear only once. The sample belongs to a study of molecular identifiers for immune sequencing clone quantification. About the study: Four of five RNA aliquots from roughly 21,000 or 96,000 naive CD8 T cells were sequenced.

The CDR3 consists of 12 residues. V lost 5 bases, J lost 7 bases, and 8 bases lay in between. Germline V lookup: CDR1 LNHDA, CDR2 SQIVND (reference sequence). Sequenced input: naive CD8+ T cells from blood, with Jurkat cell RNA spiked in. Subset given: FACS-sorted CD8+CD4-CCR7+CD45RA+ naive T cells. This chain uses TRBV19 with TRBJ1-4; D unclear. This clonotype was sampled from a human donor in good health. Some libraries in this study had Jurkat cell RNA spiked in. The CDR3 protein is CASSLSGEKLFF. The CDR3 DNA sequence: TGTGCCAGTAGTCTCTCCGGTGAAAAACTGTTTTTT.